This passage covers 7 T cell receptor beta chains from one sample sequenced in a study of radiotherapy plus CTLA-4 blockade in lung cancer listed by TCRdb under 2018. The protocol used for the library was the immunoSEQ multiplex PCR assay. TCRdb's version of the immuneACCESS table is confined to in-frame rearrangements and falls short of the full clone set. An unresolved V gene accounts for under half of the shortfall where checked; the remainder is of unknown origin. Within this sample are approximately 80,000 clones, with 78% of them counted one time only. Approximately 24% of the sample comes from the top ten. The sample was peripheral blood, taken from a patient treated with radiotherapy plus ipilimumab. These receptors all stem from a human donor with non-small cell lung cancer whose response to radiotherapy plus ipilimumab could not be evaluated. Some clones in this sample may be carry-over from other donors' samples.

Notes on this clone: Other DNA sequences of this sample code for an identical CDR3. This sequence joins TRBV7-2 and TRBJ2-7; maybe TRBD1 (5 bases). Trimming removed 5 bases from V and 0 bases from J, with 14 bases in between. CDR1 and CDR2 (germline): SGHTA, FQGNSA. The CDR3 length is 15 residues. The CDR3 region is CASSPPKGASYEQYF. The CDR3, as DNA: TGTGCCAGCAGCCCCCCTAAAGGGGCCTCCTACGAGCAGTACTTC. Based on the CDR3 plus reference TRBV7-2 and TRBJ2-7, the full variable domain is GAGVSQSPSNKVTEKGKDVELRCDPISGHTALYWYRQSLGQGLEFLIYFQGNSAPDKSGLPSDRFSAERTGGSVSTLTIQRTQQEDSAVYLCASSPPKGASYEQYFGPGTRLTVT.

The V gene is TRBV25-1, the J gene TRBJ1-4, with 8 bases lining up with TRBD1. The CDR3 sequence is 13 residues long. Germline loops: CDR1 MGHDK, CDR2 SYGVNS. J gave up 8 bases and V 9 bases, and 8 bases lay outside the gene matches. CDR3 DNA sequence: TGTGCCAGTCAGCGGACAGGGCGGGAAAAACTGTTTTTT. Protein sequence: CASQRTGREKLFF.

The V and J genes are TRBV28 and TRBJ2-1; D call uncertain. V lost 3 bases and J lost 6, with 12 bases in between. CDR1 is MDHEN and CDR2 is SYDVKM in the germline V gene. This CDR3 is built from 14 residues. The CDR3 nucleotides are TGTGCCAGCAGTTTTCCCCTCCCCCCCAATGAGCAGTTCTTC. Protein product: CASSFPLPPNEQFF.

V and J are TRBV27 and TRBJ2-1; the match to TRBD2 covers 8 bases. The CDR3 spans 15 residues. Germline V CDR1 and CDR2: MNHEY, SMNVEV (reference sequence). After removal of 2 bases from V and 2 bases from J, the junction contained 2 bases not matched to a gene. Written as DNA, the CDR3 is TGTGCCAGCAGTTTACGGACTAGCACCTACAATGAGCAGTTCTTC. It specifies CASSLRTSTYNEQFF.

The chain joins TRBV6-5 to TRBJ2-7; D gene ambiguous. Trimming removed 2 bases at V and 3 bases at J, with 11 bases between. The germline gives CDR1 MNHEY, CDR2 SVGAGI. The CDR3 is made up of 14 amino acids. This CDR3 reads CASSYSHNYYEQYF. The CDR3 DNA sequence: TGTGCCAGCAGTTACAGTCACAATTACTACGAGCAGTACTTC.

This clone was counted a few times. The chain is built from TRBV5-8 and TRBJ1-6, with a tentative D call TRBD1 (6 bases). Trimming took 4 bases from V and 5 from J, leaving 7 bases between them. Looked up from germline, CDR1 is SGHTS and CDR2 is YDEGEE. This CDR3 comprises 13 residues. The CDR3 DNA reads as TGTGCCAGCAGCCCAGGGGATAATTCACCCCTCCACTTT. Translated: CASSPGDNSPLHF.

The genes are TRBV5-6 and TRBJ1-2; D may be TRBD1 (5 bases). The germline V gene has CDR1 SGHDT and CDR2 YYEEEE. This CDR3 has 13 residues. Trimming took 2 bases from V and 2 from J, leaving 7 bases between them. Here the CDR3 DNA reads TGTGCCAGCAGCTTTACAGGAAACTATGGCTACACCTTC. Translated, it gives CASSFTGNYGYTF. Full variable domain (outside the CDR3, taken from reference TRBV5-6 and TRBJ1-2): DAGVTQSPTHLIKTRGQQVTLRCSPKSGHDTVSWYQQALGQGPQFIFQYYEEEERQRGNFPDRFSGHQFPNYSSELNVNALLLGDSALYLCASSFTGNYGYTFGSGTRLTVV.